These T cell receptor beta chains were read from a single sample in a study of blood T cells in healthy people across ages. TCRdb reprocessed the 5' RACE reads with MiXCR, giving one entry per CDR3 protein. This table holds 1.4 million to 1.5 million distinct CDR3 sequences, around 42% found once. Sequencing was carried out using blood. These receptors came from a woman aged 18-35 years in good health. Each CDR3 is given with its conserved first and last residue. The D gene is left open where the match is weak. Size tells how often a clone was seen (once, few, many) or the class of an expanded clone, and some rows leave it out.

>TRBJ2-7|TRBV20-1|.|.
CSARKSFYEQYF
TGCAGTGCTAGAAAGAGTTTCTACGAGCAGTACTTC
>TRBJ2-5|TRBV7-9|TRBD2|.
CASSLGSREGLPEYF
TGTGCCAGCAGCTTAGGATCTCGGGAGGGACTCCCGGAGTACTTC
>TRBJ1-1|TRBV11-3|.|.
CASRADSNTEAFF
TGTGCCAGCAGGGCGGACTCGAACACTGAAGCTTTCTTT
>TRBJ1-1|TRBV12-3/TRBV12-4|TRBD1|.
CASVTNRGLEAFF
TGTGCCAGCGTGACCAACAGGGGGTTGGAAGCTTTCTTT
>TRBJ2-1|TRBV5-1|TRBD2|.
CASTQRGGSGSPSYNEQFF
TGCGCCAGCACCCAACGGGGAGGTAGCGGGAGTCCCTCCTACAATGAGCAGTTCTTC
>TRBJ2-2|TRBV7-8|.|.
CASHGSGELFF
TGTGCCAGCCACGGATCCGGGGAGCTGTTTTTT
>TRBJ1-2|TRBV11-2|.|.
CASSPPGKNYGYTF
TGTGCCAGCAGCCCCCCGGGTAAAAACTATGGCTACACCTTC
>TRBJ1-1|TRBV20-1|.|.
CSVAPGPLNTEAFF
TGCAGTGTCGCCCCCGGGCCCCTGAACACTGAAGCTTTCTTT
>TRBJ2-1|TRBV20-1|TRBD2|few
CSARSGREKEGEQFF
TGCAGTGCTCGTAGCGGGAGGGAGAAGGAGGGTGAGCAGTTCTTC
>TRBJ1-2|TRBV25-1|.|.
CASSDLRVNYGYTF
TGTGCCAGCAGTGACCTCAGGGTTAACTATGGCTACACCTTC
>TRBJ2-5|TRBV29-1|.|.
CSGGSGDETQYF
TGCAGCGGCGGGTCGGGGGACGAGACCCAGTACTTC
>TRBJ1-2|TRBV18|TRBD1|.
CASSPPPGGNRGYDGYTF
TGTGCCAGCTCACCACCACCGGGCGGCAACAGGGGGTACGATGGCTACACCTTC
>TRBJ2-5|TRBV11-2|TRBD2|.
CASSLRLAGGAQETQYF
TGTGCCAGCAGCCTCCGACTAGCGGGGGGTGCGCAAGAGACCCAGTACTTC
>TRBJ2-4|TRBV5-1|.|.
CASSLARNTGKNIQYF
TGCGCCAGCAGCTTGGCCAGAAACACAGGCAAAAACATTCAGTACTTC
>TRBJ2-5|TRBV6-6|TRBD2|few
CASSFDLAGGGETQYF
TGTGCCAGCAGTTTCGACCTAGCGGGGGGTGGGGAGACCCAGTACTTC
>TRBJ2-7|TRBV27|TRBD2|.
CASSPLGTSGTYEQYF
TGTGCCAGCAGCCCCCTAGGGACTAGCGGTACCTACGAGCAGTACTTC
>TRBJ1-2|TRBV4-2|TRBD1|.
CASSQDRTGTISYTF
TGTGCCAGCAGCCAAGATCGGACAGGTACTATTTCCTACACCTTC
>TRBJ2-3|TRBV7-8|TRBD2|.
CASSQGTSWDTQYF
TGTGCCAGCAGCCAAGGGACTAGCTGGGATACGCAGTATTTT
>TRBJ1-2|TRBV10-3|.|.
CAISESVDSYGYTF
TGTGCCATCAGTGAGTCGGTGGACTCCTATGGCTACACCTTC
>TRBJ2-7|TRBV9|.|few
CASSAGFISSYEQYF
TGTGCCAGCAGCGCAGGGTTCATCAGCTCCTACGAGCAGTACTTC
>TRBJ1-6|TRBV4-1|.|.
CAGSRSEGTSYSPLHF
TGCGCCGGCAGCCGATCGGAGGGAACCTCGTATTCACCCCTCCACTTT
>TRBJ1-2|TRBV5-1|.|.
CASSLAFWGGYGYTF
TGCGCCAGCAGCTTGGCGTTTTGGGGCGGCTATGGCTACACCTTC
>TRBJ1-1|TRBV7-9|.|.
CASSLAPAGNSEAFF
TGTGCCAGCAGCTTAGCGCCTGCAGGTAACTCTGAAGCTTTCTTT
>TRBJ2-7|TRBV4-2|TRBD2|few
CASSHSSGEAYEQYF
TGTGCCAGCAGCCACTCTAGCGGGGAGGCCTACGAGCAGTACTTC
>TRBJ1-1|TRBV7-9|TRBD1|few
CASSSTTGSPGRTEAFF
TGTGCCAGCAGCTCCACGACAGGGTCTCCGGGGCGGACTGAAGCTTTCTTT
>TRBJ2-7|TRBV5-1|TRBD2|.
CASSFGLAGIYEQYF
TGCGCCAGCAGCTTCGGACTAGCGGGGATCTACGAGCAGTACTTC
>TRBJ1-5|TRBV11-1|.|.
CASSLGHGQPQHF
TGTGCCAGCAGCTTAGGGCACGGTCAGCCCCAGCATTTT
>TRBJ1-2|TRBV20-1|TRBD1|.
CSARDGGTGGHTF
TGCAGTGCTAGAGATGGAGGGACAGGGGGTCACACCTTC
>TRBJ2-3|TRBV7-6|TRBD2|.
CASSQTSAGDADTQYF
TGTGCCAGCAGCCAAACCTCAGCGGGAGACGCAGATACGCAGTATTTT
>TRBJ2-3|TRBV20-1|.|few
CSARVSQVGQYF
TGCAGTGCTAGAGTCTCCCAGGTCGGGCAGTATTTT
>TRBJ2-2|TRBV5-1|TRBD2|.
CASSSASGGAGELFF
TGCGCCAGCAGCTCCGCTAGCGGTGGGGCCGGGGAGCTGTTTTTT
>TRBJ1-2|TRBV20-1|.|.
CSASPRGGPRGYTF
TGCAGTGCTTCCCCCCGGGGAGGTCCGCGTGGCTACACCTTC
>TRBJ1-4|TRBV7-8|TRBD1|few
CASSSREGANEKLFF
TGTGCCAGCAGCTCCCGCGAGGGGGCGAATGAAAAACTGTTTTTT
>TRBJ1-2|TRBV29-1|.|few
CSVERTPYGYTF
TGCAGCGTTGAACGTACCCCCTATGGCTACACCTTC
>TRBJ2-3|TRBV21-1|.|.
CASTDPGGGYTDTQYF
TGTGCCAGCACAGACCCCGGCGGGGGCTACACAGATACGCAGTATTTT
>TRBJ1-1|TRBV7-2|.|.
CASSSQRGRTEAFF
TGTGCCAGCAGCTCACAACGGGGGAGGACTGAAGCTTTCTTT
>TRBJ2-1|TRBV12-3/TRBV12-4|.|.
CVSTLRDMHDEQFF
TGTGTCAGCACCCTACGGGACATGCACGATGAGCAGTTCTTC
>TRBJ2-5|TRBV9|.|once
CASSVAPRGDQETQYF
TGTGCCAGCAGCGTAGCCCCAAGGGGGGATCAAGAGACCCAGTACTTC
>TRBJ2-3|TRBV4-1|TRBD2|.
CASSQTGGSDTQYF
TGCGCCAGCAGCCAAACGGGAGGCTCAGATACGCAGTATTTT
>TRBJ2-2|TRBV9|TRBD2|once
CASSVKSWRGSTGELFF
TGTGCCAGCAGCGTAAAATCCTGGCGGGGGTCCACCGGGGAGCTGTTTTTT
>TRBJ2-7|TRBV6-1|.|few
CATKSPVYEQYF
TGTGCCACAAAGTCCCCCGTCTATGAGCAGTACTTC
>TRBJ2-7|TRBV7-9|.|many
CASSLATEQYF
TGTGCCAGCAGCTTAGCGACCGAGCAGTACTTC
>TRBJ2-7|TRBV20-1|TRBD2|.
CSARGLAANPSYEQYF
TGCAGTGCTAGGGGGCTAGCGGCAAATCCCTCCTACGAGCAGTACTTC
>TRBJ2-1|TRBV9|TRBD2|few
CASSGSGSLFNNEQFF
TGTGCCAGCAGCGGTAGCGGGAGCCTCTTCAACAATGAGCAGTTCTTC
>TRBJ2-7|TRBV6-5|TRBD2|few
CASSYSSGSASSYEQYF
TGTGCCAGCAGTTACTCAAGCGGGAGCGCGAGCTCCTACGAGCAGTACTTC
>TRBJ1-1|TRBV7-9|.|few
CASSFAGAPEAFF
TGTGCCAGCAGCTTCGCAGGGGCCCCTGAAGCTTTCTTT
>TRBJ1-1|TRBV11-2|.|many
CASSQSGVYTEAFF
TGTGCCAGCAGCCAAAGTGGGGTCTACACTGAAGCTTTCTTT
>TRBJ2-7|TRBV10-3|TRBD1|few
CAISDTGTGVYEQYF
TGTGCCATCAGTGATACCGGGACAGGGGTCTACGAGCAGTACTTC
>TRBJ2-7|TRBV3-1|TRBD2|few
CASSRPGTSTSYEQYF
TGTGCCAGCAGCCGCCCCGGGACTAGCACTTCCTACGAGCAGTACTTC
>TRBJ2-3|TRBV5-1|.|few
CASSLVRGREYTDTQYF
TGCGCCAGCAGCTTGGTAAGGGGCCGGGAGTATACAGATACGCAGTATTTT
>TRBJ2-3|TRBV9|.|.
CASSVVDRITDTQYF
TGTGCCAGCAGCGTAGTCGACCGAATCACAGATACGCAGTATTTT
>TRBJ2-7|TRBV12-3/TRBV12-4|TRBD1|few
CASSLGQGAKEQYF
TGTGCCAGCAGTCTAGGACAGGGGGCAAAGGAGCAGTACTTC
>TRBJ2-3|TRBV5-1|TRBD2|many
CASSPLSGRDTQYF
TGCGCCAGCAGCCCCCTCAGCGGGAGAGATACGCAGTATTTT
>TRBJ1-1|TRBV7-2|.|few
CASSQQGLGAEAFF
TGTGCCAGCAGCCAACAGGGATTGGGGGCTGAAGCTTTCTTT
>TRBJ2-5|TRBV11-2|TRBD2|.
CASSIGTSGEETQYF
TGTGCCAGCTCTATAGGGACTAGCGGAGAAGAGACCCAGTACTTC